These 3 T cell receptor beta chains originate from one sample sequenced in a study of T cell responses to AZD1222 COVID-19 vaccine. Sequenced by immunoSEQ multiplex PCR; TCRdb stores in-frame clones only, minus some. The sample shows 150,000 or so clones, 90% of them seen only once. The sequences come from peripheral blood, collected on day 0 of AZD1222 vaccination. These receptor sequences come from an adult in good health.

The gene calls are TRBV3-1 (or the pseudogene TRBV3-2) and TRBJ1-1, with D unresolved. This CDR3 is built from 13 residues. Germline CDR1 is LGHDT and CDR2 is YNNKEL (reference sequence). Trimming left V 6 bases short and J 1 base short, with 9 bases between. The CDR3 coding sequence is TGTGCCAGCAGTGTAGACAAGAACACTGAAGCTTTCTTT. This sequence encodes CASSVDKNTEAFF.

The chain joins TRBV2 to TRBJ2-1; no reliable D call. The V end was cut by 7 bases, the J end by 15 bases, with 13 bases between. CDR1 and CDR2 from the germline V gene are SNHLY and FYNNEI. CDR3 size: 10 residues. CDR3 sequence: CASTVLRLFF. Written as DNA, the CDR3 is TGTGCCAGCACGGTACTACGACTGTTCTTC.

This chain uses TRBV11-3 with TRBJ1-1; 10 nucleotides align to TRBD1. V lost 6 bases to trimming and J lost 5 bases; unmatched junction nucleotides: 15. From germline, CDR1 is SGHNT and CDR2 YENEEA. This CDR3 comprises 17 residues. In DNA, the CDR3 is TGTGCCAGCAGTTCCTCTAGACAGGGGGCTCGCAATACTGAAGCTTTCTTT. It is translated as CASSSSRQGARNTEAFF.